This paragraph reports one TCR beta chain. Antigen unknown. The source of the sample is a study of shared clonotypes between healthy human individuals. Broader study findings: Clonotypes shared by all four donors outscored non-shared clonotypes in generation probability.

Every donor, a Caucasian adult, lived in Nashville, Tennessee. A CD45RA+ naive subset and a CD45RA-negative memory subset were split from CD4+ cells. Template for every sorted-subset replicate PCR totaled 150 to 250 ng DNA, approximately 30,000 T cell genomes. Method: immunoSEQ multiplex PCR; TCRdb's copy keeps in-frame clones and lacks some. This sample has around 1 million clones, with approximately 80% found just once. Germline V gene data show CDR1 as GTSNPN and CDR2 as SVGIG (reference sequence). Trimming removed 2 bases from V and 3 bases from J, with 4 bases in between. This CDR3 has 11 amino acids.

This TCR was sampled from a man younger than 35 in good health. This chain joins TRBV30 and TRBJ2-5, with no clear D. What was sequenced was memory CD4+ T cells sorted from blood. The subset denotes: CD45RA-negative fraction. The CDR3 DNA reads TGTGCCTGGAGTCACGAAGAGACCCAGTACTTC. Amino acids: CAWSHEETQYF. Full variable domain (remainder filled in from reference TRBV30 and TRBJ2-5): SQTIHQWPATLVQPVGSPLSLECTVEGTSNPNLYWYRQAAGRGLQLLFYSVGIGQISSEVPQNLSASRPQDRQFILSSKKLLLSDSGFYLCAWSHEETQYFGPGTRLLVL.